This T cell receptor beta chain was identified during a study of identical twins. V lost 0 bases and J 2 bases, leaving 11 bases between the germline ends. The CDR3 contains 17 residues. In germline, CDR1 is MNHEY, CDR2 SVGAGI. This clonotype has ten or more counts. Its cognate antigen is unknown. Overall study results and limits: Abundant beta clonotypes from cord blood had fewer insertions, unlike memory repertoires, which showed none. Modeled out-of-frame TCR alpha sharing in monozygotic twins fell below observed levels. The analysis was cross-sectional rather than longitudinal within donors.

MiXCR was run by TCRdb on the 5' RACE reads, yielding one entry per CDR3 protein. Here the sample spans 120,000 to 150,000 distinct CDR3 sequences, around 3.5% being singletons. The sequence was obtained from a man aged 18 to 35 in good health. Sequencing input: memory T cells sorted from blood. V usage is TRBV6-5 and J usage is TRBJ2-6; no clear D gene. The CDR3: CASSYSKLSTGANVLTF. As DNA, the CDR3 is TGTGCCAGCAGTTACTCGAAACTTTCCACTGGGGCCAACGTCCTGACTTTC.